The rows below give T cell receptor beta chains drawn from one sample of a study of T cell repertoires in cytomegalovirus infection. TCRdb analysed the reads with MiXCR anew, one entry per CDR3 protein. The table has hundreds of thousands of distinct CDR3 sequences, roughly a third seen once. What these receptors recognize is not known. This specimen consisted of cultured PBMCs, obtained from culture after CMV antigen stimulation. The receptors here all came from a human donor in good health (CMV status not recorded). Some clones in this sample may be carry-over from other donors' samples. CDR3s include the opening cysteine and the closing phenylalanine or tryptophan. D genes are given only for firm matches. Size is stated for part of the rows, as once, few or many counts, or as a class when the clone is expanded.

J gene | D gene | clone size | V gene | CDR3 protein | CDR3 DNA
TRBJ2-3 | - | many | TRBV15 | CATSRVGGRGSDTQYF | TGTGCCACCAGCAGAGTTGGGGGCCGAGGATCAGATACGCAGTATTTT
TRBJ2-4 | TRBD2 | - | TRBV11-2 | CASTPLGGSFAKNIQYF | TGTGCCAGCACCCCCCTCGGGGGGAGCTTCGCCAAAAACATTCAGTACTTC
TRBJ1-1 | - | many | TRBV11-1 | CASSLRDTTGAFF | TGTGCCAGCAGCCTACGGGACACGACAGGAGCTTTCTTT
TRBJ1-1 | TRBD1 | - | TRBV27 | CASSFYSPDRATEAFF | TGTGCCAGCAGTTTCTATTCCCCGGACAGGGCCACTGAAGCTTTCTTT
TRBJ2-3 | - | many | TRBV7-2 | CASSDSTGTDTQYF | TGTGCCAGCAGCGACTCGACCGGCACAGATACGCAGTATTTT
TRBJ2-1 | TRBD1 | few | TRBV7-8 | CASSLVAGTGYNEQFF | TGTGCCAGCAGCTTAGTTGCCGGGACAGGGTACAATGAGCAGTTCTTC
TRBJ1-4 | - | once | TRBV2 | CASSLLQGWEKLFF | TGTGCCAGCAGTCTTTTACAGGGATGGGAAAAACTGTTTTTT
TRBJ1-2 | TRBD1 | - | TRBV5-1 | CASTDTGTGGRGYTF | TGCGCCAGCACGGATACCGGGACAGGGGGCCGAGGCTACACCTTC
TRBJ2-1 | - | few | TRBV6-2/TRBV6-3 | CASTEAQSYNEQFF | TGTGCCAGCACCGAAGCGCAGAGCTACAATGAGCAGTTCTTC
TRBJ1-1 | - | few | TRBV5-6 | CASSLGATEAFF | TGTGCCAGCAGCTTAGGAGCTACTGAAGCTTTCTTT
TRBJ1-1 | - | many | TRBV28 | CASTPTRNTEAFF | TGTGCCAGCACTCCGACTCGGAACACTGAAGCTTTCTTT
TRBJ1-1 | - | - | TRBV4-1 | CASSQEPWGSTDTEAFF | TGCGCCAGCAGCCAAGAGCCCTGGGGCTCGACGGACACTGAAGCTTTCTTT
TRBJ2-7 | TRBD1 | - | TRBV4-1 | CASSPEFSWTGGSYEQYF | TGCGCCAGCAGCCCGGAGTTCTCCTGGACAGGGGGCTCCTACGAGCAGTACTTC
TRBJ2-3 | - | few | TRBV6-1 | CASRRTDTPTDTQYF | TGTGCCAGCAGGAGAACAGACACCCCCACAGATACGCAGTATTTT
TRBJ1-1 | - | - | TRBV11-2 | CASTSDRQNTEAFF | TGTGCCAGCACCTCGGACAGACAGAACACTGAAGCTTTCTTT
TRBJ1-6 | TRBD1 | many | TRBV7-2 | CASSLQGAQNNSPLHF | TGTGCCAGCAGCCTTCAGGGGGCGCAGAATAATTCACCCCTCCACTTT
TRBJ2-5 | - | few | TRBV7-3 | CASSLVQGSETQYF | TGTGCCAGCAGCTTGGTTCAGGGAAGCGAGACCCAGTACTTC
TRBJ2-1 | TRBD2 | - | TRBV7-2 | CASSLEFSGTSGYNEQFF | TGTGCCAGCAGCTTAGAGTTTTCCGGGACTAGCGGCTACAATGAGCAGTTCTTC
TRBJ2-7 | TRBD2 | many | TRBV7-2 | CASSPGLAGGPGGYEQYF | TGTGCCAGCAGCCCGGGACTAGCGGGAGGGCCGGGAGGGTACGAGCAGTACTTC
TRBJ2-3 | - | once | TRBV11-2 | CASSLGQQSTDTQYF | TGTGCCAGCAGCTTAGGTCAGCAGAGCACAGATACGCAGTATTTT
TRBJ2-5 | - | few | TRBV3-1 | CASSNAGTPLRETQYF | TGTGCCAGCAGCAACGCCGGGACCCCGCTTCGGGAGACCCAGTACTTC
TRBJ2-2 | - | few | TRBV28 | CASSLWQGGGELFF | TGTGCCAGCAGTTTGTGGCAGGGAGGCGGGGAGCTGTTTTTT
TRBJ1-2 | - | - | TRBV28 | CASSRPGGPNYGYTF | TGTGCCAGCAGTCGGCCCGGGGGGCCTAACTATGGCTACACCTTC
TRBJ1-2 | - | - | TRBV5-1 | CASSSGQGSGYTF | TGCGCCAGCAGCTCCGGGCAGGGTTCCGGCTACACCTTC
TRBJ1-2 | - | - | TRBV7-6 | CASSDGTFWSRGYTF | TGTGCCAGCAGCGATGGGACCTTCTGGAGTCGGGGCTACACCTTC
TRBJ1-5 | - | - | TRBV28 | CASANTGRNQPQHF | TGTGCCAGCGCAAACACAGGGAGGAATCAGCCCCAGCATTTT
TRBJ1-1 | - | - | TRBV15 | CATSRDSGREVAFF | TGTGCCACCAGCAGAGATTCGGGTCGGGAGGTAGCTTTCTTT
TRBJ1-5 | - | many | TRBV7-8 | CASSLGRGGNQPQHF | TGTGCCAGCAGCTTAGGCCGGGGGGGCAATCAGCCCCAGCATTTT
TRBJ2-5 | - | - | TRBV11-2 | CASSLVALGTQYF | TGTGCCAGCAGCTTAGTGGCGTTGGGGACCCAGTACTTC
TRBJ1-4 | TRBD1 | - | TRBV7-4 | CASSLTGEGNEKLFF | TGTGCCAGCAGCCTGACAGGGGAGGGAAATGAAAAACTGTTTTTT
TRBJ2-1 | - | - | TRBV12-5 | CASGLEGYHNEQFF | TGTGCTAGTGGTTTGGAGGGGTACCACAATGAGCAGTTCTTC
TRBJ2-1 | - | many | TRBV10-1 | CASSELGLAPSF | TGCGCCAGCAGTGAATTGGGTCTAGCTCCTTCCTTC
TRBJ1-1 | - | - | TRBV12-3/TRBV12-4 | CASSPGQSMNTEAFF | TGTGCCAGCAGTCCCGGACAGTCCATGAACACTGAAGCTTTCTTT
TRBJ2-7 | - | few | TRBV2 | CASSEFRLEFTYEQYF | TGTGCCAGCAGTGAATTCAGGTTAGAATTTACCTACGAGCAGTACTTC
TRBJ1-6 | - | - | TRBV12-3/TRBV12-4 | CASSLARRGGSPLHF | TGTGCCAGCAGTTTAGCGCGACGGGGTGGATCACCCCTCCACTTT
TRBJ2-3 | - | - | TRBV29-1 | CSVEARTDTQYF | TGCAGCGTTGAAGCTAGGACGGATACGCAGTATTTT
TRBJ1-1 | - | - | TRBV19 | CASSFASMNTEAFF | TGTGCCAGTAGTTTTGCGAGCATGAACACTGAAGCTTTCTTT
TRBJ1-2 | TRBD1 | - | TRBV4-3 | CASSQEEGATYGYTF | TGCGCCAGCAGCCAAGAGGAGGGGGCGACCTATGGCTACACCTTC
TRBJ1-5 | - | - | TRBV6-2/TRBV6-3 | CASSQGQPQHF | TGTGCCAGCAGTCAGGGGCAGCCCCAGCATTTT
TRBJ1-1 | - | few | TRBV6-6 | CASSPLTRMNTEAFF | TGTGCCAGCAGTCCCTTGACACGCATGAACACTGAAGCTTTCTTT
TRBJ2-1 | TRBD2 | - | TRBV4-3 | CASSQAPTSGRAKGNEQFF | TGCGCCAGCAGCCAAGCACCAACTAGCGGGAGGGCCAAGGGGAATGAGCAGTTCTTC
TRBJ2-5 | TRBD1 | many | TRBV12-3/TRBV12-4 | CASSPTGGADSQETQYF | TGTGCCAGCAGCCCCACAGGGGGAGCCGACTCCCAAGAGACCCAGTACTTC
TRBJ2-5 | TRBD2 | - | TRBV7-2 | CASSPSPLAGRETQYF | TGTGCCAGCAGCCCCTCCCCTTTAGCGGGACGAGAGACCCAGTACTTC
TRBJ2-1 | TRBD1 | few | TRBV12-5 | CASGTGQVGSNEQFF | TGTGCTAGTGGTACCGGACAGGTGGGGTCCAATGAGCAGTTCTTC
TRBJ1-2 | - | many | TRBV10-3 | CAISEDGAARSYGYTF | TGTGCCATCAGTGAGGATGGGGCAGCCAGAAGCTATGGCTACACCTTC
TRBJ1-2 | TRBD1 | - | TRBV7-2 | CASSLEDGQGYGYTF | TGTGCCAGCAGCTTAGAGGATGGACAGGGGTATGGCTACACCTTC
TRBJ2-3 | - | - | TRBV14 | CASSQHLDVRDTQYF | TGTGCCAGCAGCCAACATCTAGATGTAAGAGATACGCAGTATTTT
TRBJ2-2 | - | few | TRBV7-2 | CASSLGILGTGELFF | TGTGCCAGCAGCTTAGGAATTTTGGGGACCGGGGAGCTGTTTTTT
TRBJ2-7 | - | many | TRBV7-8 | CASSLTDEQYF | TGTGCCAGCAGCTTAACAGACGAGCAGTACTTC